The sequence of this TCR beta chain was determined in a study of tumor-infiltrating lymphocytes in primary liver carcinoma. About this clonotype: This could be a read error, since a much larger clone is one nucleotide away.

The source material, about 19-30 mg of unsorted bulk tissue, was used to co-extract RNA and DNA. Reverse transcription of about 500 ng total RNA with a constant-region primer produced TCR beta cDNA. It was through three nested multiplex PCR rounds of slightly modified ARM-PCR that TCR beta libraries arose. The opening two PCR rounds, around 9 cycles each, paired TRBV1-TRBV30 forward primers with a C-beta reverse primer. TCRdb reprocessed the multiplex PCR reads via MiXCR and lists one record per CDR3 protein. The repertoire includes 75,000 to 80,000 distinct CDR3 sequences, approximately 70% of them detected once, and less than 30% sits in the top ten. The CDR3 runs 14 residues. Germline V gene data show CDR1 as MDHEN and CDR2 as SYDVKM.

The chain links TRBV28 to TRBJ1-1; TRBD1 aligns across 8 bases. The clonotype comes from a man aged 35-49 years with primary liver carcinoma and hepatitis B virus infection. The sequenced sample consisted of tumor-adjacent normal liver tissue. As DNA, the CDR3 is TGTGCCAGCAGTACCTTACAGGGGGTGGCTGAAGTTTTCTTT. Translating it yields CASSTLQGVAEVFF.